This entry lists 22 T cell receptor beta chains sequenced from one sample in a study of a mutant IDH1 vaccine in newly diagnosed glioma. Time point meaning: week 11, during vaccination. The study gave 300 ug of mutant IDH1 20-mer peptide per vaccine dose, with topical imiquimod. The method was immunoSEQ multiplex PCR; TCRdb's version includes in-frame clones alone and lacks a portion of them. Of about 21,000 clones listed, around 92% are singletons. No cognate antigen is known for these TCRs. The material was PBMCs, obtained from a glioma patient whose treatment included an IDH1 peptide vaccine. Source of these receptors: a woman aged 40 to 50 with glioma.

The rearrangement uses TRBV2 and TRBJ2-7; 8 nucleotides match TRBD1. V was pared by 8 bases and J by 4 bases, with 7 bases of the junction left unmatched. Germline V gives CDR1 SNHLY, CDR2 FYNNEI. CDR3 size: 13 residues. The DNA of the CDR3 is TGTGCCAGCTGTGGACAGGGTTCATACGAGCAGTACTTC. This translates into CASCGQGSYEQYF.

V and J are TRBV18 and TRBJ1-5, with D perhaps matching TRBD1 (6 bases). V lost 3 bases to trimming and J lost 5 bases, with 14 bases between them. CDR1 KGHSH and CDR2 LQKENI come from the germline V gene. This CDR3 contains 15 residues. Written as DNA, the CDR3 is TGTGCCAGCTCACCGACAGGAAGGTCCGATCAGCCCCAGCATTTT. As protein: CASSPTGRSDQPQHF.

This rearrangement joins TRBV6-5 to TRBJ2-2; 8 bases fit TRBD1. The CDR3 is made up of 13 amino acids. V trimming: 6 bases; J trimming: 7 bases; junction bases outside the gene matches: 4. The germline CDR1 and CDR2 sequences are MNHEY and SVGAGI. CDR3 nucleotides: TGTGCCAGCAGAGGACAGGGTATCGGGGAGCTGTTTTTT. This encodes CASRGQGIGELFF.

This clone was seen more than once but under ten times. The rearrangement links TRBV4-3 to TRBJ1-3, with no clear D. Trimming removed 2 bases from V and 1 base from J, with 9 bases in between. Germline V gene data show CDR1 as LGHNA and CDR2 as YSLEER. The length of the CDR3 is 15 residues. The CDR3 region has the DNA TGCGCCAGCAGCCAATCCGGACTTTCTGGAAACACCATATATTTT. This sequence encodes CASSQSGLSGNTIYF.

This rearrangement joins TRBV7-2 to TRBJ1-5; D is perhaps TRBD1 (5 bases). Looked up from germline, CDR1 is SGHTA and CDR2 is FQGNSA. The V end was cut by 6 bases, the J end by 6 bases, with 18 bases between. This CDR3 has 15 residues. The CDR3 nucleotides read TGTGCCAGCAGAGACAGCCAAATCCGGGTTCAGCCCCAGCATTTT. This codes for CASRDSQIRVQPQHF.

The chain combines TRBV29-1 with TRBJ2-1, with TRBD1 matching 10 bases. There are 15 residues in the CDR3. CDR1 is SQVTM, CDR2 ANQGSEA, per germline. The V gene end was trimmed by 5 bases and the J gene end by 4 bases; junction bases not matched to a gene: 8. CDR3 coding DNA: TGCAGCGTTAAGGGACCGGGACAGGGGTACAATGAGCAGTTCTTC. This gives the protein CSVKGPGQGYNEQFF.

J is TRBJ2-5 and V is TRBV6-4; 11 nucleotides align to TRBD1. J was trimmed by 5 bases and V by 6 bases; bases with no gene match: 8. CDR3 length equals 15 residues. Germline V CDR1 and CDR2: MRHNA, SNTAGT. CDR3 in DNA: TGTGCCAGCAGCTCCCGGGACAGGGGGAGTGAGACCCAGTACTTC. It is translated as CASSSRDRGSETQYF.

The chain is built from TRBV5-5 and TRBJ1-1; D gene unclear. The CDR3 has 14 residues. Trimming pared 0 bases from V and 4 bases from J, leaving 10 bases between. Germline V lookup: CDR1 SGHKS, CDR2 YYEKEE (reference sequence). CDR3 coding DNA: TGTGCCAGCAGCTTGGACGAGGTGGGCACTGAAGCTTTCTTT. This gives the protein CASSLDEVGTEAFF.

The chain has TRBV5-1 and TRBJ2-2; 13 bases match TRBD2. The CDR3 runs to 18 residues. Trimming at V came to 0 bases and at J to 3 bases, leaving 5 bases not matched to a gene. In germline, CDR1 is SGHRS, CDR2 YFSETQ. The CDR3 nucleotides are TGCGCCAGCAGCTTGGGACTAGCGGGAGGTGTTTACACCGGGGAGCTGTTTTTT. This encodes CASSLGLAGGVYTGELFF.

V usage is TRBV7-6 and J usage is TRBJ1-5; TRBD1 might be the D (5 bases). Germline CDR1 SGHVS, CDR2 FNYEAQ. The V gene lost 4 bases and the J gene lost 6 bases, with 13 bases spanning the gap. The CDR3 contains 14 residues. The CDR3 region is CASSSGPRGQPQHF. CDR3 sequence (DNA): TGTGCCAGCAGCTCAGGCCCAAGGGGTCAGCCCCAGCATTTT.

This clone occurred a few times. The chain uses TRBV5-6 and TRBJ1-5, with D uncertain. The CDR3 is made up of 16 amino acids. Between the trimmed V and J ends, which lost 3 bases and 0 bases, there was a span of 13 bases. Looked up from germline, CDR1 is SGHDT and CDR2 is YYEEEE. DNA for the CDR3: TGTGCCAGCAGCTCTAGACCGACGGGTAGCAATCAGCCCCAGCATTTT. It is translated as CASSSRPTGSNQPQHF.

The chain uses TRBV7-8 and TRBJ1-5; the D is unclear. Germline V gene lookup returns CDR1 SGHVS and CDR2 FQNEAQ. The CDR3 is 15 residues long. V was cut by 1 base and J by 3 bases, with 10 bases left in between. CDR3 sequence (DNA): TGTGCCAGCAGCTTAGACCTACAGAACAATCAGCCCCAGCATTTT. Its protein is CASSLDLQNNQPQHF.

The chain has TRBV4-2 and TRBJ2-5; either TRBD1 or TRBD2 may supply D (5 bases each). V was pared by 2 bases and J by 4 bases, with 17 bases between. The length of the CDR3 is 16 residues. Germline CDR1 is LGHNA and CDR2 is YNFKEQ. CDR3 coding DNA: TGTGCCAGCAGCCAACAGTCATTGGGTGGGGGAGAGACCCAGTACTTC. It specifies CASSQQSLGGGETQYF.

This clone was observed a handful of times. The chain couples TRBV6-5 to TRBJ1-2, with D perhaps matching TRBD1 (5 bases). This CDR3 contains 14 residues. The germline CDR1 and CDR2 sequences are MNHEY and SVGAGI. V was trimmed by 6 bases and J by 2 bases, leaving 13 bases between them. This CDR3 is CASSPLRGNYGYTF. The CDR3 DNA is TGTGCCAGCAGCCCTTTACGGGGGAACTATGGCTACACCTTC.

The V call is TRBV5-1, the J call TRBJ1-3; TRBD1 matches 7 bases. Germline lookup yields CDR1 SGHRS and CDR2 YFSETQ. With V trimmed by 0 bases and J by 3 bases, 3 bases remained unmatched. This CDR3 region has 15 residues. CDR3 nucleotides: TGCGCCAGCAGCTTGGGGACAGGAGGTGGAAACACCATATATTTT. Residues: CASSLGTGGGNTIYF.

The chain links TRBV30 to TRBJ1-5; TRBD1 is a possible D gene (5 bases). Trimming pared 1 base from V and 1 base from J, leaving 5 bases between. Per the germline V gene, CDR1 is GTSNPN and CDR2 is SVGIG (reference sequence). The CDR3 is 13 residues long. In DNA form, the CDR3 reads TGTGCCTGGAGTGCAGGGAGCAATCAGCCCCAGCATTTT. It specifies CAWSAGSNQPQHF. The full variable domain, its missing parts supplied by reference TRBV30 and TRBJ1-5, is SQTIHQWPATLVQPVGSPLSLECTVEGTSNPNLYWYRQAAGRGLQLLFYSVGIGQISSEVPQNLSASRPQDRQFILSSKKLLLSDSGFYLCAWSAGSNQPQHFGDGTRLSIL.

The chain carries TRBV7-9 and TRBJ2-3; no firm D call. Deletions cut 2 bases from V and 2 bases from J, with 2 bases between. The CDR3 runs 12 residues. Germline V CDR1 and CDR2: SEHNR, FQNEAQ (reference sequence). The CDR3 DNA sequence: TGTGCCAGCAGCTTATCCACAGATACGCAGTATTTT. The encoded protein is CASSLSTDTQYF.

The chain employs TRBV6-1 and TRBJ2-2, with D hard to call. Germline V CDR1 and CDR2: MNHNS, SASEGT. The CDR3 sequence is 14 residues long. The ends were cut back, 5 bases at V and 1 base at J, with 8 bases in the middle. The chain's CDR3 is CASSRFLNTGELFF. The CDR3 DNA is TGTGCCAGCAGTCGGTTCCTGAACACCGGGGAGCTGTTTTTT.

The gene calls are TRBV7-6 and TRBJ2-3, with D perhaps matching TRBD1 or TRBD2 (5 bases each). Germline loops: CDR1 SGHVS, CDR2 FNYEAQ. The CDR3 runs 14 residues. Trimming left V 5 bases short and J 0 bases short, with 9 bases between. The CDR3 region has the DNA TGTGCCAGCAGCCGGGGACCGAGCACAGATACGCAGTATTTT. Amino acids: CASSRGPSTDTQYF.

This chain connects TRBV11-2 to TRBJ2-7, with 9 bases fitting TRBD2. J gave up 0 bases and V 5 bases, and 11 bases lay outside the gene matches. Germline V CDR1 and CDR2: SGHAT, FQNNGV. The CDR3 is made up of 17 amino acids. The CDR3 DNA is TGTGCCAGCAGCGCACCCTGGACTAGCGTTTTCTCCTACGAGCAGTACTTC. Translating it yields CASSAPWTSVFSYEQYF. The full variable domain, rest sourced from reference TRBV11-2 and TRBJ2-7, is EAGVAQSPRYKIIEKRQSVAFWCNPISGHATLYWYQQILGQGPKLLIQFQNNGVVDDSQLPKDRFSAERLKGVDSTLKIQPAKLEDSAVYLCASSAPWTSVFSYEQYFGPGTRLTVT.

V usage is TRBV10-3 and J usage is TRBJ2-1; no firm D call. Per germline, CDR1 ENHRY and CDR2 SYGVKD. V lost 3 bases to trimming and J lost 4 bases, with 10 bases between them. The CDR3 loop spans 14 amino acids. The CDR3 bases are TGTGCCATCAGTGACCCGACAAGGTACAATGAGCAGTTCTTC. It encodes CAISDPTRYNEQFF.

This rearrangement joins TRBV6-5 to TRBJ1-1; D uncertain. V was pared by 6 bases and J by 4 bases, with 18 bases between. CDR3 length equals 15 residues. The germline V gene has CDR1 MNHEY and CDR2 SVGAGI. Here the CDR3 DNA reads TGTGCCAGCAGAGGCGGGCGCACAATAGGCACTGAAGCTTTCTTT. Its protein product is CASRGGRTIGTEAFF.